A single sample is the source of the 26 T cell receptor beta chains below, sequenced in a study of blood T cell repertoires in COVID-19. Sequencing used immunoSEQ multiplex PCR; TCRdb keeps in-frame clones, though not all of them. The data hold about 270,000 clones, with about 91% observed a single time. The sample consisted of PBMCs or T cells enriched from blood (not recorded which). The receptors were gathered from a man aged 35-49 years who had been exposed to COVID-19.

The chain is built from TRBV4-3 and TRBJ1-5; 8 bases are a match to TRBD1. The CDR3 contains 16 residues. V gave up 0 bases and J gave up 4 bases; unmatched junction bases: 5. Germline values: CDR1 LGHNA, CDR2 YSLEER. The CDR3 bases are TGCGCCAGCAGCCAAGAGGGACAGGCGGGAAATCAGCCCCAGCATTTT. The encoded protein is CASSQEGQAGNQPQHF.

CDR3 residues: CASSLGGAEKLFF. The CDR3 DNA reads TGTGCCAGCAGTCTTGGGGGCGCTGAAAAACTGTTTTTT. The chain has TRBV12-3 or TRBV12-4 and TRBJ1-4, with D tentatively TRBD1 (6 bases). The CDR3 length is 13 residues. The V gene lost 5 bases and the J gene lost 7 bases, with 11 bases spanning the gap.

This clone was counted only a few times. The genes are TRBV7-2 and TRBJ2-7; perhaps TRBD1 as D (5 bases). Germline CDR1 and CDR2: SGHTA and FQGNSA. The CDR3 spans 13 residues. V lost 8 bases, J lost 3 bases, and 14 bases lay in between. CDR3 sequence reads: CASSSGQLYEQYF. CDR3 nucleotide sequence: TGTGCCAGCTCCTCAGGACAACTCTACGAGCAGTACTTC.

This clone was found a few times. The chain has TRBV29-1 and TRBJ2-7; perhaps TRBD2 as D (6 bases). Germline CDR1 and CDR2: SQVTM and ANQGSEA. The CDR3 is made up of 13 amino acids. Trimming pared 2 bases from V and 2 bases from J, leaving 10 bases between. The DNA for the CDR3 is TGCAGCGTTGAACGGGGACTTGCCTACGAGCAGTACTTC. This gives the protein CSVERGLAYEQYF.

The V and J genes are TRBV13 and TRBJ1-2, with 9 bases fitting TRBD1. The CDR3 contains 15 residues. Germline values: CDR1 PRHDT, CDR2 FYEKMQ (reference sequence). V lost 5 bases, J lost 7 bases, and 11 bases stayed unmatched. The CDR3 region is CASSTQQGAGGGYTF. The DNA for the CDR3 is TGTGCCAGCAGCACACAACAGGGGGCAGGTGGTGGCTACACCTTC.

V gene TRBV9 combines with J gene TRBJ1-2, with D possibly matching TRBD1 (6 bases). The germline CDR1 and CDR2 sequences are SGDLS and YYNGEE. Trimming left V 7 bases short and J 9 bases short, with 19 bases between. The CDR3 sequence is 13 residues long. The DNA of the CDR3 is TGTGCCAGCCGGGGGGGCAGGGGAGAAAGCTACACCTTC. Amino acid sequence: CASRGGRGESYTF. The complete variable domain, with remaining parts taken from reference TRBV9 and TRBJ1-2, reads DSGVTQTPKHLITATGQRVTLRCSPRSGDLSVYWYQQSLDQGLQFLIQYYNGEERAKGNILERFSAQQFPDLHSELNLSSLELGDSALYFCASRGGRGESYTFGSGTRLTVV.

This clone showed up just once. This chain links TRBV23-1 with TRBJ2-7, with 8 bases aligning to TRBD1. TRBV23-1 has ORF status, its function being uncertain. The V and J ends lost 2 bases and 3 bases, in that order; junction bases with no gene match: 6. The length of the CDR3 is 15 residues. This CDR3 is CASSQIAGGLYEQYF. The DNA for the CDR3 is TGCGCCAGCAGTCAAATCGCAGGGGGCCTCTACGAGCAGTACTTC.

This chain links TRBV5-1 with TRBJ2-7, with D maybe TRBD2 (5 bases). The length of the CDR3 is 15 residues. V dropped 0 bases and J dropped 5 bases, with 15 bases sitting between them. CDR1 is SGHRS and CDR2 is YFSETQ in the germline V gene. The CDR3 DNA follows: TGCGCCAGCAGCTTGGGTCTAGCAGGCAAGCACGAGCAGTACTTC. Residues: CASSLGLAGKHEQYF.

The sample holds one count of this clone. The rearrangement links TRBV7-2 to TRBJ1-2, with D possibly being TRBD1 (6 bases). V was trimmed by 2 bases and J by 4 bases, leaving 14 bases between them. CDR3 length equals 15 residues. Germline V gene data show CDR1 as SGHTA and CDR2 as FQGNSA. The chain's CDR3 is CASSLYAGAVYGYTF. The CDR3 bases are TGTGCCAGCAGCTTATACGCAGGGGCGGTCTATGGCTACACCTTC.

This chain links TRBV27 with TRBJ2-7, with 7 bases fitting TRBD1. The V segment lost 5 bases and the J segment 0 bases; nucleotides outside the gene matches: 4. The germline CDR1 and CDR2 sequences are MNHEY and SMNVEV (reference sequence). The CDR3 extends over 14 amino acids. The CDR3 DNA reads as TGTGCCAGCAGTACGGGACAGAGCTCCTACGAGCAGTACTTC. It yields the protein CASSTGQSSYEQYF.

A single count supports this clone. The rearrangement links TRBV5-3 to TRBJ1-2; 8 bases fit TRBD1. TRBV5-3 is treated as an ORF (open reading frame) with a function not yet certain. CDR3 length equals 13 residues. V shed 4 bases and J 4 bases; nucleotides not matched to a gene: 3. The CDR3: CARSRQGSYGYTF. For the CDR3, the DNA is TGTGCCAGAAGCCGACAGGGGTCCTATGGCTACACCTTC.

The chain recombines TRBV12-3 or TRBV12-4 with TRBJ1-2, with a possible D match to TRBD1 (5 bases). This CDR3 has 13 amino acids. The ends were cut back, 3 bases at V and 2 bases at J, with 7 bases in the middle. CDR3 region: CASSFDRNYGYTF. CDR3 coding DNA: TGTGCCAGCAGTTTCGACAGAAACTATGGCTACACCTTC.

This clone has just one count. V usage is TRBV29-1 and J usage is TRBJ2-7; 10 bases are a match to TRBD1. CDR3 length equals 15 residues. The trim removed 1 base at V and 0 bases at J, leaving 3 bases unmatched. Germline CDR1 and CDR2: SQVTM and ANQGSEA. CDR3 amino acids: CSVEVWTGGSYEQYF. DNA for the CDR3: TGCAGCGTTGAAGTGTGGACAGGGGGCTCCTACGAGCAGTACTTC.

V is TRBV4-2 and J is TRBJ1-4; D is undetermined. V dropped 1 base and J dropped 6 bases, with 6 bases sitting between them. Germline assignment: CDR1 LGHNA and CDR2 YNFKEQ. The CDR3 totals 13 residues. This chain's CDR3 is CASSQAGYEKLFF. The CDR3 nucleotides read TGTGCCAGCAGCCAAGCGGGGTATGAAAAACTGTTTTTT.

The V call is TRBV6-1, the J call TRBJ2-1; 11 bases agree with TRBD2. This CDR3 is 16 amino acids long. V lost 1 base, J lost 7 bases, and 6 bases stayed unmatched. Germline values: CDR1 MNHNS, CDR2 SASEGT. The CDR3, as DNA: TGTGCCAGCAGTGAAGTGGCTAGCGGGAGGTTGAATGAGCAGTTCTTC. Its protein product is CASSEVASGRLNEQFF.

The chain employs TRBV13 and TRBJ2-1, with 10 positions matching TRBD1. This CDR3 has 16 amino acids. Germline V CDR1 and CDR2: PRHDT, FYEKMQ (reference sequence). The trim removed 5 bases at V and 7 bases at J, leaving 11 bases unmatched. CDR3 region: CASSRLIDRGPNEQFF. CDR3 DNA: TGTGCCAGCAGCCGCTTAATTGACAGGGGGCCGAATGAGCAGTTCTTC.

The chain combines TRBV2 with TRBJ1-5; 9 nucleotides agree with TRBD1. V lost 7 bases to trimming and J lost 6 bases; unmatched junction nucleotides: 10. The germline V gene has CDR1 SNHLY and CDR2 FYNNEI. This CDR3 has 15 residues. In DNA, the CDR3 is TGTGCCAGCATTCGGGACAGGGCTAACGGTCAGCCCCAGCATTTT. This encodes CASIRDRANGQPQHF.

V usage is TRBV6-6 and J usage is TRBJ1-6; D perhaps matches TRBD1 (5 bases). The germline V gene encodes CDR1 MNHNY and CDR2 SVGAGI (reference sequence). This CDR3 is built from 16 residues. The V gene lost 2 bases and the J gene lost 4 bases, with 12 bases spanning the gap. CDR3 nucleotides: TGTGCCAGCAGTTACACTGCTGACAGTTATAATTCACCCCTCCACTTT. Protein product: CASSYTADSYNSPLHF.

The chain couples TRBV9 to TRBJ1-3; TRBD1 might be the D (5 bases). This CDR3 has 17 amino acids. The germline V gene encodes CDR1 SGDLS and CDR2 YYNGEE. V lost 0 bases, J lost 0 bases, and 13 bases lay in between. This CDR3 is CASSVVATAFSGNTIYF. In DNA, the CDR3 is TGTGCCAGCAGCGTAGTTGCGACAGCCTTCTCTGGAAACACCATATATTTT.

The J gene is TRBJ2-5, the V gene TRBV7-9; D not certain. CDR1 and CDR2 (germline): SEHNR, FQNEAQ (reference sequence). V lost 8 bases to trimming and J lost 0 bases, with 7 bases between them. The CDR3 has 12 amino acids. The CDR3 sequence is CASGQYQETQYF. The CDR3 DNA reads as TGTGCCAGCGGTCAGTACCAAGAGACCCAGTACTTC. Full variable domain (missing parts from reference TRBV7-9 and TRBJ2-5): DTGVSQNPRHKITKRGQNVTFRCDPISEHNRLYWYRQTLGQGPEFLTYFQNEAQLEKSRLLSDRFSAERPKGSFSTLEIQRTEQGDSAMYLCASGQYQETQYFGPGTRLLVL.

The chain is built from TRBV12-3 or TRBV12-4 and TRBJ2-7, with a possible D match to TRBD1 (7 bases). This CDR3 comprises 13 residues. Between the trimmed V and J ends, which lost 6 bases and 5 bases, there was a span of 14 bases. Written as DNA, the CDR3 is TGTGCCAGCAGGATTTCAGGGGGGAACGAGCAGTACTTC. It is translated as CASRISGGNEQYF.

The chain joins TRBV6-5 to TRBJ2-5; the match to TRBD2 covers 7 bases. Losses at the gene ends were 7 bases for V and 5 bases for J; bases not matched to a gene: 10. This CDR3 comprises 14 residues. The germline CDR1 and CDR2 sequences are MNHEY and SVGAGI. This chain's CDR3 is CASMSGRALETQYF. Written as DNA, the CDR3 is TGTGCCAGCATGTCAGGGAGGGCATTGGAGACCCAGTACTTC.

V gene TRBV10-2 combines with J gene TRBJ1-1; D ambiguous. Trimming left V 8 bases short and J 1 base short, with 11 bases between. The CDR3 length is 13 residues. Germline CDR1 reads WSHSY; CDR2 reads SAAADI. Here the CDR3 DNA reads TGCGCCAGCGCGAGCAGGAAGAACACTGAAGCTTTCTTT. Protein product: CASASRKNTEAFF.

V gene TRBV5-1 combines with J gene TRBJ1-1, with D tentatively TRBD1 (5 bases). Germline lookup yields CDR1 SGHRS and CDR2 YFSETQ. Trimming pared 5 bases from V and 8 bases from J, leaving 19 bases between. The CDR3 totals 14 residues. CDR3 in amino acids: CASSHTGGATEAFF. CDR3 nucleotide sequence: TGCGCCAGCAGTCACACCGGAGGGGCGACGGAAGCTTTCTTT.

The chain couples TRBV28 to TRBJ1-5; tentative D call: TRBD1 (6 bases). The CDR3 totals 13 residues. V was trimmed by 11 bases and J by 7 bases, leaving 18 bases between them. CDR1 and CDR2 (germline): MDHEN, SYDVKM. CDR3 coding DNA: TGTGCCGGCCAAAAACAGGGTATCCAGCCCCAGCATTTT. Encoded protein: CAGQKQGIQPQHF.

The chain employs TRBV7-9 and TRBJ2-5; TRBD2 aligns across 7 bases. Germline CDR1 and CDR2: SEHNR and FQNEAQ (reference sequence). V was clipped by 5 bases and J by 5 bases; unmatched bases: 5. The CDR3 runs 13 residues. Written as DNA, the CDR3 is TGTGCCAGCAGCCCCGGGACTATCGAGACCCAGTACTTC. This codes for CASSPGTIETQYF.